Each of the 22 T cell receptor beta chains below was sequenced from the same sample in a study of cytomegalovirus exposure and HLA in healthy donors. Primers included in the PCR were 60 Vbeta and 13 Jbeta primers. The repertoire was sequenced with immunoSEQ multiplex PCR; TCRdb's copy has only in-frame clones and lacks some. The sample yields approximately 82,000 clones, about 70% seen once. Material for sequencing was PBMCs. The source is a woman aged 50 to 60 in good health and CMV-seropositive.

V and J are TRBV5-4 and TRBJ1-1, with D uncertain. CDR1 is SGHNT, CDR2 YYREEE, per germline (reference sequence). V lost 2 bases and J lost 0, with 8 bases in between. CDR3 length: 14 amino acids. CDR3 protein: CASSLEQMNTEAFF. As DNA, the CDR3 is TGTGCCAGCAGCTTAGAACAGATGAACACTGAAGCTTTCTTT.

The chain has TRBV10-3 and TRBJ2-2; 7 nucleotides agree with TRBD2. With V trimmed by 8 bases and J by 0 bases, 3 bases remained unmatched. CDR3 length equals 14 residues. Per the germline V gene, CDR1 is ENHRY and CDR2 is SYGVKD. Here the CDR3 reads CAIGREANTGELFF. In nucleotides, the CDR3 is TGTGCCATCGGACGGGAGGCGAACACCGGGGAGCTGTTTTTT.

The chain joins TRBV4-1 to TRBJ2-1, with D uncertain. The CDR3 loop spans 12 amino acids. In germline, CDR1 is MGHRA, CDR2 YSYEKL. V lost 3 bases and J 9 bases, leaving 9 bases between the germline ends. The CDR3 loop is CASSQRTSEQFF. Written as DNA, the CDR3 is TGCGCCAGCAGCCAGAGAACCTCTGAGCAGTTCTTC.

The rearrangement uses TRBV30 and TRBJ2-7; a weak D match, TRBD2 (6 bases). The CDR3 sequence is 14 residues long. The ends were cut back, 2 bases at V and 3 bases at J, with 14 bases in the middle. Germline lookup yields CDR1 GTSNPN and CDR2 SVGIG (reference sequence). The CDR3 DNA follows: TGTGCCTGGAGTTACGGGGGAGGCGGCTACGAGCAGTACTTC. This translates into CAWSYGGGGYEQYF.

A few counts support this clone. The V call is TRBV5-1, the J call TRBJ1-5; 8 bases fit TRBD1. The germline V gene has CDR1 SGHRS and CDR2 YFSETQ. The CDR3 is 14 residues long. The ends lost 0 bases at V and 10 bases at J; junction bases unmatched: 6. This CDR3 reads CASSLGQGKGPQHF. Written as DNA, the CDR3 is TGCGCCAGCAGCTTGGGACAGGGGAAAGGACCCCAGCATTTT.

The gene calls are TRBV6-5 and TRBJ2-5, with D perhaps matching TRBD1 (5 bases). The CDR3 runs 15 residues. Trimming stripped 11 bases from V and 2 bases from J, with 21 bases between. Germline lookup yields CDR1 MNHEY and CDR2 SVGAGI. CDR3 sequence: CASRAILGVQETQYF. The CDR3 coding sequence is TGTGCCTCCAGGGCAATCCTAGGGGTTCAAGAGACCCAGTACTTC.

The chain uses TRBV18 and TRBJ2-7; weak D call: TRBD1 (6 bases). Germline V CDR1 and CDR2: KGHSH, LQKENI. The CDR3 runs 16 residues. Trimming took off 3 bases at V and 2 bases at J, with 17 bases between the two ends. This CDR3 reads CASSPHRVYTPYEQYF. The CDR3, as DNA: TGTGCCAGCTCACCCCACAGGGTCTACACACCCTACGAGCAGTACTTC. Variable domain in full (rest from reference TRBV18 and TRBJ2-7): NAGVMQNPRHLVRRRGQEARLRCSPMKGHSHVYWYRQLPEEGLKFMVYLQKENIIDESGMPKERFSAEFPKEGPSILRIQQVVRGDSAAYFCASSPHRVYTPYEQYFGPGTRLTVT.

The rearrangement joins TRBV19 to TRBJ1-4; tentative D call: TRBD1 (6 bases). The germline V and J ends were trimmed by 4 bases and 10 bases, with 16 bases remaining between them. The CDR3 is 14 amino acids. Germline CDR1 is LNHDA and CDR2 is SQIVND (reference sequence). The CDR3, as DNA: TGTGCCAGTAGTAACAGGGTGGCTTACGGAAAACTGTTTTTT. Its protein is CASSNRVAYGKLFF.

The chain couples TRBV28 to TRBJ2-5, with 7 bases that match TRBD1. CDR1 MDHEN and CDR2 SYDVKM come from the germline V gene. The CDR3 consists of 13 residues. V was pared by 6 bases and J by 5 bases, with 6 bases of the junction left unmatched. CDR3 in DNA: TGTGCCAGCAGCCTTGGACAGGCGGAGACCCAGTACTTC. Protein: CASSLGQAETQYF. Full variable domain (outside the CDR3, taken from reference TRBV28 and TRBJ2-5): DVKVTQSSRYLVKRTGEKVFLECVQDMDHENMFWYRQDPGLGLRLIYFSYDVKMKEKGDIPEGYSVSREKKERFSLILESASTNQTSMYLCASSLGQAETQYFGPGTRLLVL.

The rearrangement links TRBV5-6 to TRBJ2-1; D is ambiguous. Germline CDR1 reads SGHDT; CDR2 reads YYEEEE. With 0 bases removed from V and 10 bases from J, the gap between germline ends came to 5 bases. This CDR3 spans 11 amino acids. The CDR3 region is CASSLVMEQFF. In DNA form, the CDR3 reads TGTGCCAGCAGCTTGGTTATGGAGCAGTTCTTC. The full variable domain, completed using reference TRBV5-6 and TRBJ2-1, is DAGVTQSPTHLIKTRGQQVTLRCSPKSGHDTVSWYQQALGQGPQFIFQYYEEEERQRGNFPDRFSGHQFPNYSSELNVNALLLGDSALYLCASSLVMEQFFGPGTRLTVL.

The chain employs TRBV7-3 and TRBJ2-4, with D maybe TRBD2 (6 bases). Germline CDR1 SGHTA, CDR2 FQGTGA. The CDR3 runs to 15 residues. Trimming pared 4 bases from V and 8 bases from J, leaving 18 bases between. CDR3 residues: CASSSGALPGDIQYF. CDR3 in DNA: TGTGCCAGCAGCTCCGGGGCCCTCCCGGGGGACATTCAGTACTTC.

The chain combines TRBV7-8 with TRBJ2-1, with TRBD1 as a possible D gene (6 bases). The CDR3 sequence is 16 residues long. Per the germline V gene, CDR1 is SGHVS and CDR2 is FQNEAQ. V was cut by 6 bases and J by 0 bases, with 15 bases left in between. CDR3 nucleotides: TGTGCCAGCAGTCAGGAGACAGGCAGCTCCTACAATGAGCAGTTCTTC. It is translated as CASSQETGSSYNEQFF.

The chain couples TRBV29-1 to TRBJ2-7; 9 bases are shared with TRBD1. This CDR3 is built from 13 residues. Germline CDR1 is SQVTM and CDR2 is ANQGSEA. V was pared by 6 bases and J by 1 base, with 4 bases of the junction left unmatched. CDR3 sequence: CSVGTGRSYEQYF. Here the CDR3 DNA reads TGCAGCGTGGGGACAGGGAGGTCCTACGAGCAGTACTTC.

The V and J genes are TRBV2 and TRBJ1-5; 10 positions agree with TRBD1. With 6 bases clipped from V and 3 bases from J, the junction kept 5 bases outside the gene matches. The length of the CDR3 is 15 residues. Germline-derived CDR1 and CDR2 are SNHLY and FYNNEI. CDR3 bases: TGTGCCAGCAGGGCCGGGACAGGGGACAATCAGCCCCAGCATTTT. Encoded protein: CASRAGTGDNQPQHF.

The chain carries TRBV9 and TRBJ2-5, with 13 bases lining up with TRBD2. Germline CDR1 is SGDLS and CDR2 is YYNGEE. With V trimmed by 4 bases and J by 5 bases, 8 bases remained unmatched. The CDR3 extends over 16 amino acids. The CDR3 protein is CASSLGLAGVGETQYF. The CDR3 coding sequence is TGTGCCAGCAGCCTAGGACTAGCGGGAGTAGGGGAGACCCAGTACTTC.

V gene TRBV10-3 combines with J gene TRBJ2-7, with 13 bases identical to TRBD2. The germline V gene encodes CDR1 ENHRY and CDR2 SYGVKD. This CDR3 is 14 amino acids long. V was pared by 4 bases and J by 6 bases, with 3 bases of the junction left unmatched. CDR3 residues: CAISGGTSGIEQYF. CDR3 sequence (DNA): TGTGCCATCAGTGGGGGGACTAGCGGGATCGAGCAGTACTTC.

The rearrangement uses TRBV6-1 and TRBJ1-2; 8 bases are a match to TRBD1. Germline V gives CDR1 MNHNS, CDR2 SASEGT. There are 19 residues in the CDR3. The V and J ends lost 4 bases and 2 bases, in that order; junction bases with no gene match: 18. CDR3 sequence: CASSVDLVRGRNLNYGYTF. Here the CDR3 DNA reads TGTGCCAGCAGTGTCGACCTTGTCAGGGGGCGAAATTTAAACTATGGCTACACCTTC.

This clone was seen only a few times. This chain links TRBV7-3 with TRBJ2-5; 10 bases match TRBD2. The V and J ends lost 5 bases and 5 bases, in that order; junction bases with no gene match: 11. This CDR3 region has 16 residues. CDR1 and CDR2 (germline): SGHTA, FQGTGA. CDR3 bases: TGTGCCAGCAGCCCCCCTAGCGGGAGCTGGGGGGAGACCCAGTACTTC. Protein product: CASSPPSGSWGETQYF.

V gene TRBV9 combines with J gene TRBJ2-1, with D perhaps matching TRBD2 (5 bases). Trimming removed 0 bases from V and 0 bases from J, with 19 bases in between. The CDR3 is 19 amino acids. The germline V gene has CDR1 SGDLS and CDR2 YYNGEE. The CDR3 reads CASSVGGRGYPFSYNEQFF. The CDR3 DNA sequence: TGTGCCAGCAGCGTAGGGGGTCGCGGGTACCCTTTCTCCTACAATGAGCAGTTCTTC.

V is TRBV6-1 and J is TRBJ2-5; 7 bases map to TRBD1. This CDR3 spans 14 amino acids. J lost 2 bases, V lost 7 bases, and 7 bases had no gene match. Germline CDR1 and CDR2: MNHNS and SASEGT. Here the CDR3 reads CASTLPGQQETQYF. The CDR3 nucleotides are TGTGCCAGCACTTTGCCGGGACAGCAAGAGACCCAGTACTTC.

The chain joins TRBV19 to TRBJ2-5; 9 bases are a match to TRBD1. The CDR3 extends over 13 amino acids. Germline V gene lookup returns CDR1 LNHDA and CDR2 SQIVND (reference sequence). Trimming removed 5 bases from V and 2 bases from J; junction bases left unmatched: 0. CDR3 DNA: TGTGCCAGTAGTGGGACAGGGCAAGAGACCCAGTACTTC. This gives the protein CASSGTGQETQYF. The complete variable domain, with remaining parts taken from reference TRBV19 and TRBJ2-5, reads DGGITQSPKYLFRKEGQNVTLSCEQNLNHDAMYWYRQDPGQGLRLIYYSQIVNDFQKGDIAEGYSVSREKKESFPLTVTSAQKNPTAFYLCASSGTGQETQYFGPGTRLLVL.

The rearrangement uses TRBV11-2 and TRBJ2-1, with 9 positions matching TRBD2. The J segment lost 6 bases and the V segment lost 1 base, leaving 7 bases of the junction unmatched. There are 16 residues in the CDR3. Germline V CDR1 and CDR2: SGHAT, FQNNGV. DNA for the CDR3: TGTGCCAGCAGCTTAGGTCTTAGCGGGAGCCTCAATGAGCAGTTCTTC. Translating gives CASSLGLSGSLNEQFF.